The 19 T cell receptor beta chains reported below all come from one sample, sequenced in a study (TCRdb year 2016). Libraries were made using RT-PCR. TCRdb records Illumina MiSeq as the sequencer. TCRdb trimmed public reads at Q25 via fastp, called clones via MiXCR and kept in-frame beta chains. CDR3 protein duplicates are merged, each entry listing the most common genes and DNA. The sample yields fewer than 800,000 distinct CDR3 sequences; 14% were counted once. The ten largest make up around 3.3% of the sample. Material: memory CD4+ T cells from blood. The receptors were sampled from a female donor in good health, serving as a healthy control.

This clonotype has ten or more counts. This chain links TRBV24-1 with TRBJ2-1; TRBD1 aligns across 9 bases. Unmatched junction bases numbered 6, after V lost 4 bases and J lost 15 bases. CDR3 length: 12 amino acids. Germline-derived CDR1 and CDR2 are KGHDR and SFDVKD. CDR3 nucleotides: TGTGCCACCAGTGACGCCGGGACAGGGCTGTTCTTC. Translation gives CATSDAGTGLFF.

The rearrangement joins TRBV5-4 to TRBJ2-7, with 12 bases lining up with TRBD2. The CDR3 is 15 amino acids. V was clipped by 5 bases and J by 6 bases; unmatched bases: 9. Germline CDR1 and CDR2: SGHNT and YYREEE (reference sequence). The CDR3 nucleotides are TGTGCCAGCAGTTCCAAGACTAGCGGGAGTACCGAGCAGTACTTC. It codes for CASSSKTSGSTEQYF.

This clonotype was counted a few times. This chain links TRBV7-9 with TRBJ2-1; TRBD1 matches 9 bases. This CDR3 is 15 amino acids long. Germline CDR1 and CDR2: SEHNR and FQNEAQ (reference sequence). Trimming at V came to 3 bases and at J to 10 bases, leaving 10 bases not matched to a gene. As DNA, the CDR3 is TGTGCCAGCAGCTTGGGGGGACAGGGATTTCGCGAGCAGTTCTTC. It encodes CASSLGGQGFREQFF. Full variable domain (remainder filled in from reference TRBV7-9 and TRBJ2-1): DTGVSQNPRHKITKRGQNVTFRCDPISEHNRLYWYRQTLGQGPEFLTYFQNEAQLEKSRLLSDRFSAERPKGSFSTLEIQRTEQGDSAMYLCASSLGGQGFREQFFGPGTRLTVL.

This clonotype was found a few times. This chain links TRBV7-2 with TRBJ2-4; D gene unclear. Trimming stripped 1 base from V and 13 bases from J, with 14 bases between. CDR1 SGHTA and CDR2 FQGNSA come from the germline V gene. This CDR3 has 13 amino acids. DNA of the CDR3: TGTGCCAGCAGCTTAGGGGGTCAGCCCAAGCAGTACTTC. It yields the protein CASSLGGQPKQYF.

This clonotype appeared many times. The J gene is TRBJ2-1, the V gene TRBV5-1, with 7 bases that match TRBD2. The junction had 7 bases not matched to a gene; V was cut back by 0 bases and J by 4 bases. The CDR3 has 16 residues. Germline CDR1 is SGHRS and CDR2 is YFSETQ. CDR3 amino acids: CASSLAERGGYNEQFF. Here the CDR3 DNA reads TGCGCCAGCAGCTTGGCCGAACGCGGGGGATACAATGAGCAGTTCTTC.

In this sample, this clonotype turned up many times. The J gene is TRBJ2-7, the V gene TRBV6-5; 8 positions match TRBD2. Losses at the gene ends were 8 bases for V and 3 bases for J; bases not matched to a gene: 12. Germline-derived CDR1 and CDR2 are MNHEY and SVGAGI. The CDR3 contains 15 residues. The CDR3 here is CASANPAGGYYEQYF. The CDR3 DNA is TGTGCCAGCGCCAACCCCGCGGGAGGCTACTACGAGCAGTACTTC.

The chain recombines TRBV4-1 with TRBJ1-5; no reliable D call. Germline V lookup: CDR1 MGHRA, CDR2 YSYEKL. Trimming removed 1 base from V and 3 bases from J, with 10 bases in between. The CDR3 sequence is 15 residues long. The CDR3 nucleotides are TGCGCCAGCAGCCAAGTAGGTCCCTACAATCAGCCCCAGCATTTT. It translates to CASSQVGPYNQPQHF.

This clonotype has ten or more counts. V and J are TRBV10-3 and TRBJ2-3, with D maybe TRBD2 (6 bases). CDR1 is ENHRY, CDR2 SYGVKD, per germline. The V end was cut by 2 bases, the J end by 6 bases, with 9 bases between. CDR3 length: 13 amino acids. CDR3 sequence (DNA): TGTGCCATCAGTGAGACTAGCTCCGATACGCAGTATTTT. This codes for CAISETSSDTQYF.

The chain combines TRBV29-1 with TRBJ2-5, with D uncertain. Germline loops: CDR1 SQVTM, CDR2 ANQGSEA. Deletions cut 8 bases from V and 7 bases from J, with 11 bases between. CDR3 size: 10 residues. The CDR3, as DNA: TGCAGCATTACCGTGGGGACCCAGTACTTC. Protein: CSITVGTQYF.

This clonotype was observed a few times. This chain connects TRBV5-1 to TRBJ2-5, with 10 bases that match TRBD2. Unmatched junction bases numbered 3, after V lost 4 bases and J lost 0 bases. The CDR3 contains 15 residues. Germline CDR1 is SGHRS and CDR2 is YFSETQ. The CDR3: CASSRTSGNQETQYF. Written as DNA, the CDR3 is TGCGCCAGCAGCCGGACTAGCGGAAACCAAGAGACCCAGTACTTC.

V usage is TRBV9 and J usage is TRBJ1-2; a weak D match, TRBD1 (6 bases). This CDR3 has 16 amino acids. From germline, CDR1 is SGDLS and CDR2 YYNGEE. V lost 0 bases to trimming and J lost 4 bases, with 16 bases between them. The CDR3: CASSVDASGDLYGYTF. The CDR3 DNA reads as TGTGCCAGCAGCGTAGATGCATCAGGGGACCTCTATGGCTACACCTTC.

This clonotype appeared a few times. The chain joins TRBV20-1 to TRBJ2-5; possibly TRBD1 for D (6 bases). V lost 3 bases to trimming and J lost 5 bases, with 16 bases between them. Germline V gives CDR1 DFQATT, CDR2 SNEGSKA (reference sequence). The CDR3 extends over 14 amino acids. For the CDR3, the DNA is TGCAGTGCTAGTGGGGGCGTGTCGGGGGAGACCCAGTACTTC. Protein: CSASGGVSGETQYF.

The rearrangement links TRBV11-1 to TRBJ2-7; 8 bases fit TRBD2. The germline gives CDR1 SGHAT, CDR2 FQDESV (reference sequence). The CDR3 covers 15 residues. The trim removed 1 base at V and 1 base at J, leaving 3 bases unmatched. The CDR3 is CASSLELADSYEQYF. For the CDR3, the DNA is TGTGCCAGCAGCTTAGAACTAGCGGATTCCTACGAGCAGTACTTC.

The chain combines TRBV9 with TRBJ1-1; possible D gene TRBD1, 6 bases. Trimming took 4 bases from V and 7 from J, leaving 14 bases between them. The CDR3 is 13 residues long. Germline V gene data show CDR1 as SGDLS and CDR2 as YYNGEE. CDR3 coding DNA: TGTGCCAGCAGCATGGCGGGGGCCGTTGAAGCTTTCTTT. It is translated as CASSMAGAVEAFF.

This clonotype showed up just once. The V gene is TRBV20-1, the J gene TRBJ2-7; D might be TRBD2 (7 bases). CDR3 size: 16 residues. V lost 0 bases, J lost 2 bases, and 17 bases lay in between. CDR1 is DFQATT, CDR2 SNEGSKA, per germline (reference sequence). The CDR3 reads CSARDPLGGAAYEQYF. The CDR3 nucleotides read TGCAGTGCTAGAGATCCTTTAGGGGGGGCGGCCTACGAGCAGTACTTC.

CDR3 loop: CASSRLAAYNEQFF. The CDR3 nucleotides are TGTGCCAGCAGTCGACTAGCTGCCTACAATGAGCAGTTCTTC. V gene TRBV6-5 combines with J gene TRBJ2-1, with 7 nucleotides matching TRBD2. The germline V gene has CDR1 MNHEY and CDR2 SVGAGI. The junction had 3 bases not matched to a gene; V was cut back by 5 bases and J by 2 bases. CDR3 length: 14 residues.

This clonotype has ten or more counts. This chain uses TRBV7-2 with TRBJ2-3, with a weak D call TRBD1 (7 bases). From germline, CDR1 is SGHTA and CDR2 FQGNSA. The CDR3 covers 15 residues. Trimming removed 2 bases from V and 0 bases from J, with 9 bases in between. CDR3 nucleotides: TGTGCCAGCAGCTTACAGGGGGGAAGCACAGATACGCAGTATTTT. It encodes CASSLQGGSTDTQYF.

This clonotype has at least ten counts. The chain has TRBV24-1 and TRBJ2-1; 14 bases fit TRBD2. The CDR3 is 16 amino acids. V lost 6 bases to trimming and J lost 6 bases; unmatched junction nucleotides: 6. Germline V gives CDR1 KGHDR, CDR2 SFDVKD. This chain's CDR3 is CATSMTSGRAGNEQFF. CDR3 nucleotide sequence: TGTGCCACCAGTATGACTAGCGGGAGGGCCGGCAATGAGCAGTTCTTC.

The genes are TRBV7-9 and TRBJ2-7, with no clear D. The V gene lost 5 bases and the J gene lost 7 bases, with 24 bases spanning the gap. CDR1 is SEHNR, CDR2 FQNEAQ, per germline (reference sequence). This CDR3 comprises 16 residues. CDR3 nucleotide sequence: TGTGCCAGCAGCCCCTGGCCGAAGGGTACACTTTGGGAGCAGTACTTC. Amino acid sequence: CASSPWPKGTLWEQYF. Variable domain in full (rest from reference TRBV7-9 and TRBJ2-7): DTGVSQNPRHKITKRGQNVTFRCDPISEHNRLYWYRQTLGQGPEFLTYFQNEAQLEKSRLLSDRFSAERPKGSFSTLEIQRTEQGDSAMYLCASSPWPKGTLWEQYFGPGTRLTVT.